This TCR beta chain is drawn from a study of early T cells in non-severe SARS-CoV-2 infection. Study context: Sequencing was performed on bulk RNA from unsorted whole blood, leaving chains unpaired. Study outcomes and limitations: Database matching using VDJdb favored anti-spike CD8 responses, with private and CD4 specificities left missing.

This clonotype was seen only a few times. Its antigen is unknown. As part of library construction, unique molecular identifiers were attached to individual cDNA molecules. MiXCR, applied by TCRdb to the 5' RACE reads, yields one record per CDR3 protein. The top ten hold 0.5% to 0.75% of the sample, which has 80,000 to 95,000 distinct CDR3 sequences, approximately 15% seen once. Per the germline V gene, CDR1 is SGDLS and CDR2 is YYNGEE. V was pared by 3 bases and J by 2 bases, with 13 bases of the junction left unmatched. This CDR3 spans 17 amino acids. Sequenced: whole blood. The chain couples TRBV9 to TRBJ1-2; 7 bases agree with TRBD1. The origin of this receptor is an adult who was a healthcare worker with PCR-confirmed SARS-CoV-2 infection or an uninfected control (not recorded which). The CDR3 nucleotides are TGTGCCAGCAGCGAATCCGGGTACAGGGGTTTCAACTATGGCTACACCTTC. It is translated as CASSESGYRGFNYGYTF.